This T cell receptor (beta chain) is from a study of T cell changes during pregnancy in multiple sclerosis. The CDR3 is made up of 13 amino acids. Germline CDR1 is LGHNA and CDR2 is YSLEER. The V gene lost 3 bases and the J gene lost 4 bases, with 8 bases spanning the gap. The protocol was immunoSEQ multiplex PCR, while the TCRdb copy is restricted to in-frame clones and leaves out a portion. This sample has roughly 40,000 clones; around 90% occur once, and the top ten carry 1% to 1.5%. The specimen was peripheral blood, collected before pregnancy. V and J are TRBV4-3 and TRBJ2-3; D call uncertain. The sequence was obtained from a female donor with multiple sclerosis, enrolled in a pregnancy study. The CDR3, as DNA: TGCGCCAGCAGCCAGCGACTCGCAGATACGCAGTATTTT. Protein: CASSQRLADTQYF.